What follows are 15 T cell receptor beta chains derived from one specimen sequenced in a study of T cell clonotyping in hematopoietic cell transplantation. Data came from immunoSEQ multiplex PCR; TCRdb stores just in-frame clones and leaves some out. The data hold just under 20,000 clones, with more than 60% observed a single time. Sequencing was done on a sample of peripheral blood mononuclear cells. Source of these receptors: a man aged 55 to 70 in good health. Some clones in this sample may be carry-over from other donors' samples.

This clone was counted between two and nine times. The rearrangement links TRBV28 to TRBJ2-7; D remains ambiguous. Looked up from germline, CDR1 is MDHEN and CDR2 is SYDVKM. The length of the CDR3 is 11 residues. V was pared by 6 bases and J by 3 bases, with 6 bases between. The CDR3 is CASSTFYEQYF. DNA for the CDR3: TGTGCCAGCAGCACCTTCTACGAGCAGTACTTC. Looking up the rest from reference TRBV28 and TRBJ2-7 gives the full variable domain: DVKVTQSSRYLVKRTGEKVFLECVQDMDHENMFWYRQDPGLGLRLIYFSYDVKMKEKGDIPEGYSVSREKKERFSLILESASTNQTSMYLCASSTFYEQYFGPGTRLTVT.

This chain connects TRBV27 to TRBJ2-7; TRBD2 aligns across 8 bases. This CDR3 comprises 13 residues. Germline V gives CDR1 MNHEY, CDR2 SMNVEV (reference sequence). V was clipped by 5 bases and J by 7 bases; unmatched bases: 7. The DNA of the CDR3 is TGTGCCAGCAGTATCGGGACTAGGCGAGAGCAGTACTTC. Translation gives CASSIGTRREQYF.

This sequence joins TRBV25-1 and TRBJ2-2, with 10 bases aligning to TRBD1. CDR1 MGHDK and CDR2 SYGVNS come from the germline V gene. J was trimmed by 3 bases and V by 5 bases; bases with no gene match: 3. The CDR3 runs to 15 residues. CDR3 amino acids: CASSSGTGDTGELFF. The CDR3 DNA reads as TGTGCCAGCAGTAGCGGGACAGGGGACACCGGGGAGCTGTTTTTT.

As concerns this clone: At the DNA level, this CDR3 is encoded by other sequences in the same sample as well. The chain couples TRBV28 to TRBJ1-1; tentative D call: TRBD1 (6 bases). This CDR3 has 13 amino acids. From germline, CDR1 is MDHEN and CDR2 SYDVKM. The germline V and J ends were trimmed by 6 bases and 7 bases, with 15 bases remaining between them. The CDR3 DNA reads TGTGCCAGCAGCCGACGAGGGACATATGAAGCTTTCTTT. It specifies CASSRRGTYEAFF.

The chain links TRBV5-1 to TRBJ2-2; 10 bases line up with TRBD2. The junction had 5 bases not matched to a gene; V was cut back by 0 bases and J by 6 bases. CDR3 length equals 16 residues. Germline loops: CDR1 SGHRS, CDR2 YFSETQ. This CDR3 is CASSLEGLAVPGELFF. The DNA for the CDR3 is TGCGCCAGCAGCTTGGAAGGACTAGCGGTCCCCGGGGAGCTGTTTTTT.

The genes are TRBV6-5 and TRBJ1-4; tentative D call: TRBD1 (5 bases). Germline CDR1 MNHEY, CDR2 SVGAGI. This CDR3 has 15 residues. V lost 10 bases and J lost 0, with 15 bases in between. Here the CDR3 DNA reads TGTGCCACCCGAGTGGGGGTTGCAACTAATGAAAAACTGTTTTTT. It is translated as CATRVGVATNEKLFF.

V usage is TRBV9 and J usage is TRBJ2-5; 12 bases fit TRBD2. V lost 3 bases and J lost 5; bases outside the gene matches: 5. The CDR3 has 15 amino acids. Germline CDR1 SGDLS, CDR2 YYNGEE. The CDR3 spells CASSASGRAWETQYF. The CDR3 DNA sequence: TGTGCCAGCAGCGCTAGCGGGAGGGCTTGGGAGACCCAGTACTTC.

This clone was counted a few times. For the CDR3, the DNA is TGTGCCAGCAGTCTACCGACTAGCGGGGCCCAAGAGACCCAGTACTTC. Translation gives CASSLPTSGAQETQYF. The chain employs TRBV5-6 and TRBJ2-5; 11 nucleotides match TRBD2. The junction had 7 bases not matched to a gene; V was cut back by 5 bases and J by 1 base. Germline V gene lookup returns CDR1 SGHDT and CDR2 YYEEEE. This CDR3 comprises 16 residues.

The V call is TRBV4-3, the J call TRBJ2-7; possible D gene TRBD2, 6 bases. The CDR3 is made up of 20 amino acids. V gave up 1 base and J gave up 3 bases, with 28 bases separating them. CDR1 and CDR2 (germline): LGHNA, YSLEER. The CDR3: CASSQGGVPESTRTFYEQYF. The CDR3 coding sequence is TGCGCCAGCAGCCAAGGCGGGGTCCCGGAATCGACCAGGACCTTCTACGAGCAGTACTTC.

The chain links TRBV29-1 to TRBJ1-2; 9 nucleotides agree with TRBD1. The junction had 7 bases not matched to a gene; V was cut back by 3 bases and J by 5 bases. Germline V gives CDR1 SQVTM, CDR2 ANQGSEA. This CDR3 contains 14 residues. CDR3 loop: CSVESEDRGYGYTF. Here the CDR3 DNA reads TGCAGCGTTGAGAGCGAGGACAGGGGATATGGCTACACCTTC.

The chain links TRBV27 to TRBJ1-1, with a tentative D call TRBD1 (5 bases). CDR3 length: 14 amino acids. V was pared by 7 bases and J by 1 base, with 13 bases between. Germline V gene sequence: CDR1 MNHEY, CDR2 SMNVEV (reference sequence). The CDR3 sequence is CASIPVTGNTEAFF. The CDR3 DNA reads TGTGCCAGCATTCCCGTCACAGGGAACACTGAAGCTTTCTTT.

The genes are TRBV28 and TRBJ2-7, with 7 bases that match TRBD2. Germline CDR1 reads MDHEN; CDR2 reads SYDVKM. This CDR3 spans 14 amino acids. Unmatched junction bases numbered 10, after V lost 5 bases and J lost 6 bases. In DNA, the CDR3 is TGTGCCAGCAGTCCCCGGGGAGGGGTGGGCGAGCAGTACTTC. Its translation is CASSPRGGVGEQYF.

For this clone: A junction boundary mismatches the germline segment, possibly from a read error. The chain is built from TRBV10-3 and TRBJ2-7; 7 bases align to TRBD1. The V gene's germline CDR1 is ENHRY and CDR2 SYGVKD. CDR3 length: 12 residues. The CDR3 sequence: CATGTVAYEQCF. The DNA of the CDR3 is TGTGCCACCGGGACAGTAGCCTACGAGCAGTGCTTC.

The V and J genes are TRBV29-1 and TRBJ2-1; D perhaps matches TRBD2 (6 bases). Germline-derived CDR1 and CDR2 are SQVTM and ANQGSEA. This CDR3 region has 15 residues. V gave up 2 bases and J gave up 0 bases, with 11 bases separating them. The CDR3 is CSVEPGEFSYNEQFF. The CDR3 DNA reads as TGCAGCGTTGAACCGGGAGAGTTCTCCTACAATGAGCAGTTCTTC.

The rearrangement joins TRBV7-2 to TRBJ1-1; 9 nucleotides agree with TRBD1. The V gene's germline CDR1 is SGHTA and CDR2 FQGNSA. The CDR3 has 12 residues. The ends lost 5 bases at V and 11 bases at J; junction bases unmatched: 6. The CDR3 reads CASSPRTGEAFF. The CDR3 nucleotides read TGTGCCAGCAGCCCCCGGACAGGGGAGGCTTTCTTT.